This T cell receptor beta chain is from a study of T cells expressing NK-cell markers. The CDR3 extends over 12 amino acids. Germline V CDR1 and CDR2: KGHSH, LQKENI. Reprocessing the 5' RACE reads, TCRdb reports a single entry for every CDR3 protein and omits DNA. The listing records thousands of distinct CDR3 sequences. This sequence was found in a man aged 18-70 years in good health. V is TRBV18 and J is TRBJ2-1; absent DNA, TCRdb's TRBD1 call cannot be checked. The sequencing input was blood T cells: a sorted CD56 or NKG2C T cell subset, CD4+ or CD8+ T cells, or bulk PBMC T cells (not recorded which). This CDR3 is CASSPGGSEQFF.